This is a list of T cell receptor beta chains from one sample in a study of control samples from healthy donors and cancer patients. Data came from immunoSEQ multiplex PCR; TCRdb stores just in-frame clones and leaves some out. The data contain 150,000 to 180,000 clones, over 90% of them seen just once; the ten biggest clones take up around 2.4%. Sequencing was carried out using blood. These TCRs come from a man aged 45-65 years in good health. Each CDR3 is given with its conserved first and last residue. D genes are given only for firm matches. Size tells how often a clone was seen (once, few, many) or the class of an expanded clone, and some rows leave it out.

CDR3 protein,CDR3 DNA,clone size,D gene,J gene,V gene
CASSLGGYQETQYF,TGCGCCAGCAGCCTCGGGGGCTACCAAGAGACCCAGTACTTC,-,-,TRBJ2-5,TRBV4-1
CASSPRDTGGNTIYF,TGCGCCAGCAGCCCCCGGGACACTGGGGGAAACACCATATATTTT,few,-,TRBJ1-3,TRBV4-1
CASSPSKDGSNEQFF,TGTGCCAGCTCACCATCCAAAGACGGTTCCAATGAGCAGTTCTTC,-,-,TRBJ2-1,TRBV18
CASSPWRGGNQPQHF,TGTGCCAGCAGTCCATGGAGGGGGGGCAATCAGCCCCAGCATTTT,-,-,TRBJ1-5,TRBV28
CASSLGSAGTSIATMQYF,TGCGCCAGCAGCTTGGGTTCAGCCGGGACTAGCATAGCTACAATGCAGTACTTC,-,TRBD2,TRBJ2-7,TRBV5-1
CASSLDTGPQETQYF,TGCGCCAGCAGCTTGGACACGGGCCCCCAAGAGACCCAGTACTTC,-,-,TRBJ2-5,TRBV5-1
CSVFGGAGANEQYF,TGCAGCGTCTTCGGGGGTGCGGGAGCAAACGAGCAGTACTTC,-,TRBD2,TRBJ2-7,TRBV29-1
CASSLGSGYTEAFF,TGTGCCAGCAGCTTAGGGTCGGGATACACTGAAGCTTTCTTT,-,-,TRBJ1-1,TRBV11-2
CSPRLAGGTDTQYF,TGCAGCCCCCGACTAGCGGGAGGGACAGATACGCAGTATTTT,-,TRBD2,TRBJ2-3,TRBV29-1
CASSLAGTSGQETRYF,TGCGCCAGCAGCTTGGCCGGGACTAGTGGGCAAGAGACCCGGTACTTC,-,TRBD2,TRBJ2-5,TRBV5-1
CASKGYEQETQYF,TGTGCCAGCAAGGGTTACGAACAAGAGACCCAGTACTTC,-,-,TRBJ2-5,TRBV12-3/TRBV12-4
CATSDNRGGGSGELFF,TGTGCCACCAGTGATAACAGGGGAGGGGGATCCGGGGAGCTGTTTTTT,-,-,TRBJ2-2,TRBV24-1
CASTLGQGAGTDTQYF,TGCGCCAGCACCCTGGGACAGGGGGCCGGAACAGATACGCAGTATTTT,-,TRBD1,TRBJ2-3,TRBV10-1
CASRSPTGPSGNTIYF,TGTGCCAGCAGGTCCCCGACAGGACCCTCTGGAAACACCATATATTTT,-,-,TRBJ1-3,TRBV28
CASSPRTGVGETQYF,TGTGCCAGCAGCCCACGGACAGGGGTCGGAGAGACCCAGTACTTC,-,TRBD1,TRBJ2-5,TRBV7-3
CATSRDRGPSYEQYF,TGTGCCACCAGCAGGGACAGGGGGCCGTCCTACGAGCAGTACTTC,-,TRBD1,TRBJ2-7,TRBV15
CASSQGSLRGGSNEQFF,TGCGCCAGCAGCCAAGGGTCTTTACGAGGGGGAAGTAATGAGCAGTTCTTC,-,-,TRBJ2-1,TRBV4-1
CASSQRSLGAVTEAFF,TGTGCCAGCAGCCAAAGGTCCCTAGGGGCGGTCACTGAAGCTTTCTTT,-,-,TRBJ1-1,TRBV3-1/TRBV3-2
CASSQGQIGNQPQHF,TGCGCCAGCAGCCAAGGACAGATCGGCAATCAGCCCCAGCATTTT,once,-,TRBJ1-5,TRBV4-1
CASSPAWGYEQYF,TGTGCCAGCAGCCCGGCGTGGGGATACGAGCAGTACTTC,-,-,TRBJ2-7,TRBV12-3/TRBV12-4
CSVQGLVGEQFF,TGCAGCGTTCAGGGACTAGTAGGTGAGCAGTTCTTC,-,TRBD2,TRBJ2-1,TRBV29-1
CASSLEGSGNNEQYF,TGTGCCAGCAGCTTAGAAGGTAGCGGGAATAACGAGCAGTACTTC,-,TRBD2,TRBJ2-7,TRBV7-2
CASRRSGANYGYTF,TGTGCCAGCAGGCGATCAGGGGCTAACTATGGCTACACCTTC,-,-,TRBJ1-2,TRBV27
CASSLILGGTGGGEQYF,TGCGCCAGCAGCTTGATTCTGGGAGGGACAGGGGGCGGAGAGCAGTACTTC,-,TRBD1,TRBJ2-7,TRBV5-1
CASSRKTGRGGEKLFF,TGTGCCAGCAGCCGGAAGACAGGGAGGGGAGGTGAAAAACTGTTTTTT,few,TRBD1,TRBJ1-4,TRBV6-2/TRBV6-3
CASSTGTSNTGELFF,TGCGCCAGCTCTACCGGGACATCAAACACCGGGGAGCTGTTTTTT,once,-,TRBJ2-2,TRBV10-1
CASSSPFDRDSYNEQFF,TGTGCCAGCAGTAGCCCCTTCGACAGGGACTCCTACAATGAGCAGTTCTTC,-,TRBD1,TRBJ2-1,TRBV28
CAWSGAMTGANTEAFF,TGTGCCTGGAGTGGAGCCATGACAGGGGCAAACACTGAAGCTTTCTTT,-,TRBD1,TRBJ1-1,TRBV30
CASSPRWGYEQYF,TGTGCCAGCAGCCCCCGGTGGGGCTACGAGCAGTACTTC,-,-,TRBJ2-7,TRBV7-2
CAWKTEGIRETQYF,TGTGCCTGGAAGACCGAGGGTATCCGAGAGACCCAGTACTTC,-,-,TRBJ2-5,TRBV30
CASSQGDNSGNTIYF,TGTGCCAGCAGCCAAGGGGACAACTCTGGAAACACCATATATTTT,-,-,TRBJ1-3,TRBV4-2
CASSLVSWGAGVYEQYF,TGCGCCAGCAGCTTAGTCTCCTGGGGAGCGGGAGTCTACGAGCAGTACTTC,-,TRBD2,TRBJ2-7,TRBV5-1
CASSVAGEAYEQYF,TGTGCCAGCAGTGTAGCGGGGGAGGCCTACGAGCAGTACTTC,-,TRBD2,TRBJ2-7,TRBV11-2
CASSYGPTGPSGNTIYF,TGCGCCAGCAGCTACGGGCCGACAGGGCCCTCTGGAAACACCATATATTTT,-,TRBD1,TRBJ1-3,TRBV5-1
CASSQVGANQPQHF,TGCGCCAGCAGCCAAGTTGGAGCGAATCAGCCCCAGCATTTT,-,-,TRBJ1-5,TRBV4-1
CASRTSGSSYEQYF,TGCGCCAGCAGGACTAGCGGGAGCTCCTACGAGCAGTACTTC,-,TRBD2,TRBJ2-7,TRBV10-2
CASSGTSWREQYF,TGTGCCAGCAGCGGGACTAGTTGGCGGGAGCAGTACTTC,-,TRBD2,TRBJ2-7,TRBV11-2
CASSLGGNSYNEQFF,TGTGCCAGCAGCTTGGGCGGGAACTCCTACAATGAGCAGTTCTTC,once,-,TRBJ2-1,TRBV5-5
CASSHREASYEQYF,TGTGCCAGCAGCCATCGGGAGGCGTCCTACGAGCAGTACTTC,once,TRBD2,TRBJ2-7,TRBV7-2
CASSPHRADEKLFF,TGTGCCAGCAGTCCACACCGGGCAGATGAAAAACTGTTTTTT,-,-,TRBJ1-4,TRBV28
CASSLRGGKNIQYF,TGTGCCAGCAGTTTGAGAGGGGGCAAAAACATTCAGTACTTC,-,-,TRBJ2-4,TRBV27
CASSHGTAGYYEQYF,TGTGCCAGCAGCCATGGGACCGCCGGATACTACGAGCAGTACTTC,-,-,TRBJ2-7,TRBV5-4
CASSQTPAGAQHF,TGTGCCAGCAGCCAAACCCCCGCAGGGGCCCAGCATTTT,-,-,TRBJ1-5,TRBV14
CASSLFTGFDEQFF,TGTGCCAGCAGTTTATTTACGGGTTTTGATGAGCAGTTCTTC,-,-,TRBJ2-1,TRBV27
CATSVGRGGTDTQYF,TGTGCCACCAGTGTCGGCAGGGGAGGCACAGATACGCAGTATTTT,once,-,TRBJ2-3,TRBV24-1
CASSTGTVNTGELFF,TGCGCCAGCAGCACGGGGACCGTTAACACCGGGGAGCTGTTTTTT,-,-,TRBJ2-2,TRBV5-1
CASSPSGGRRPQHF,TGTGCCAGCTCACCAAGCGGGGGTCGTAGGCCCCAGCATTTT,-,-,TRBJ1-5,TRBV18